This T cell receptor (beta chain) came from a study of blood T cells in healthy people across ages. Study details: The template switching approach captured approximately one barcoded beta molecule for every two T cells.

V lost 1 base to trimming and J lost 5 bases, with 17 bases between them. CDR3 length equals 17 residues. The V gene's germline CDR1 is SGHTA and CDR2 FQGTGA. Concerning this clonotype: What it binds is unknown.

Each of the donors had 8 to 10 milliliters of peripheral blood drawn into EDTA-treated Vacutainer tubes. Notes on the study in general: No one knew whether donors had CMV, which possibly confounded expanded clonotype changes.

Combining a sample-barcoded 5' primer with a J-beta primer mix, a second PCR ran for about 7 to 11 cycles. Unique molecular identifiers of 12 random nucleotides labeled each cDNA. TCRdb fed the 5' RACE reads into MiXCR, producing one record per CDR3 protein. This table has about 1,800,000 distinct CDR3 sequences, roughly 30% appearing once. The gene calls are TRBV7-3 and TRBJ2-2, with TRBD2 as a possible D gene (5 bases). The sequencing sample was made of blood. This clonotype was sampled from a woman aged 25 to 39 in good health. The CDR3 is CASSLKGFRGSTGELFF. In nucleotides, the CDR3 is TGTGCCAGCAGCTTAAAGGGTTTCCGGGGTTCAACCGGGGAGCTGTTTTTT.